The entry that follows covers one T cell receptor beta chain sequence. These data belong to a study of human T cells and chemical hapten exposure. Time point denoted: patch test 3, about 24 weeks after DPC sensitization. Treatment given: therapeutic diphenylcyclopropenone sensitization with weekly scalp DPC. Trimming removed 0 bases at V and 0 bases at J, with 14 bases between. Germline CDR1 KGHSH, CDR2 LQKENI. The CDR3 runs 17 residues. TCRdb redid the calling of the RACE reads with MiXCR, one entry per CDR3 protein. The sample yields over 55,000 distinct CDR3 sequences, around 11% seen once. The sequence was obtained from a man younger than 45 with alopecia areata. Some clones in this sample may be carry-over from other donors' samples. The sample was whole blood, taken in connection with sensitization to the hapten diphenylcyclopropenone (DPC). This chain links TRBV18 with TRBJ1-1, with D possibly being TRBD1 (5 bases). The CDR3 region has the DNA TGTGCCAGCTCACCACCGCAGGGAGGATTGGTGAACACTGAAGCTTTCTTT. It is translated as CASSPPQGGLVNTEAFF. The entire variable domain, with the rest obtained from reference TRBV18 and TRBJ1-1, is as follows: NAGVMQNPRHLVRRRGQEARLRCSPMKGHSHVYWYRQLPEEGLKFMVYLQKENIIDESGMPKERFSAEFPKEGPSILRIQQVVRGDSAAYFCASSPPQGGLVNTEAFFGQGTRLTVV.